The clone carrying this TCR beta chain showed up just once. Possible read error: a much larger clone is one base away. Total RNA (roughly 0.45 ug) served as template for TCR beta cDNA synthesis primed by a constant-region primer. Modified slightly, ARM-PCR produced TCR beta libraries over three nested multiplex PCR rounds. One entry per CDR3 protein results from TCRdb running MiXCR on the multiplex PCR reads. Counted here are approximately 120,000 distinct CDR3 sequences, around 60% occurring once; the ten biggest clones make up about 8%. The data are from a study of tumor-infiltrating lymphocytes in primary liver carcinoma. As for the study in general: The yield of productive TCRbeta reads per sample was roughly 3.5 to 7.13 million and was similar across tissue types.

Joint extraction of RNA and DNA used roughly 20-33 mg of bulk tissue that was unsorted. These patients lived with chronic HBV infection and had never been treated. The authors sampled five separate regions per tumor. Material: liver tumor tissue from sampling region 3. Subset indicated: tumor region T3, left-lateral pole. The sequence was obtained from a woman in her sixties with primary liver carcinoma and hepatitis B virus infection.

This chain's CDR3 is CGGQHSGANVLTF. The CDR3 DNA follows: TGCGGGGGACAGCACTCTGGGGCCAACGTCCTGACTTTC. The rearrangement uses TRBV5-6 and TRBJ2-6, with D maybe TRBD1 (7 bases). Germline-derived CDR1 and CDR2 are SGHDT and YYEEEE. This CDR3 contains 13 residues.